This T cell receptor beta chain was captured by sequencing in a study of blood T cells in healthy people across ages. Germline V lookup: CDR1 SGHTA, CDR2 FQGNSA. The CDR3 extends over 13 amino acids. A sample-barcoded 5' primer and a J-beta primer mix were used in a second PCR of about 7 to 12 cycles. TCRdb processed the 5' RACE reads anew with MiXCR; each CDR3 protein has one entry. The repertoire holds hundreds of thousands of distinct CDR3 sequences, with around 43% as singletons. Concerning this clonotype: Since a much larger clone is just one base distant, this may be a read error.

The TCR was taken from a man in his 60s in good health. This sequence joins TRBV7-2 and TRBJ2-7; no reliable D call. Sequencing was performed on blood. The DNA for the CDR3 is TGTGCCGGCAGCTTAGGAGCCTTATACGAGCAGTACTTC. Its protein product is CAGSLGALYEQYF.